Below are 32 T cell receptor beta chains sequenced from a single sample in a study of radiation and T cells in renal cell carcinoma. TCRdb's copy holds only in-frame clones and misses some; the assay was immunoSEQ multiplex PCR. Of fewer than 90,000 clones in the sample, approximately 86% were seen once. Time point denoted: blood 2 weeks post-SBRT. The sample's treatment: 15 Gy SBRT to primary tumor, nephrectomy 4 weeks later. The specimen comprised blood, sampled from a patient whose treatment included radiotherapy and nephrectomy. The receptor source for this set is a woman in her fifties or sixties with renal cell carcinoma.

The rearrangement joins TRBV9 to TRBJ2-7, with 9 nucleotides matching TRBD2. The J segment lost 3 bases and the V segment lost 0 bases, leaving 7 bases of the junction unmatched. This CDR3 is 16 amino acids long. CDR1 is SGDLS, CDR2 YYNGEE, per germline. In DNA, the CDR3 is TGTGCCAGCAGCGTAGGGCTAGCGGGACCTCTCTACGAGCAGTACTTC. This gives the protein CASSVGLAGPLYEQYF.

This clone occurred a few times. This same CDR3 is encoded by further DNA sequences in the sample. The CDR3 reads CASSPQETQYF. The DNA for the CDR3 is TGTGCCAGCAGCCCCCAAGAGACCCAGTACTTC. The genes are TRBV7-2 and TRBJ2-5; D gene ambiguous. This CDR3 comprises 11 residues. Trimming stripped 5 bases from V and 1 base from J, with 2 bases between. CDR1 and CDR2 (germline): SGHTA, FQGNSA.

V is TRBV30 and J is TRBJ1-5, with D possibly matching TRBD1 (6 bases). The CDR3 is 14 amino acids. Trimming cost V 2 bases and J 6 bases, with 14 bases left between them. Germline V gene lookup returns CDR1 GTSNPN and CDR2 SVGIG (reference sequence). The CDR3 DNA reads as TGTGCCTGGAGTTTCGACAGGTCGGGTCAGCCCCAGCATTTT. Translation gives CAWSFDRSGQPQHF.

The chain uses TRBV28 and TRBJ1-2, with unresolved D. The V end lost 5 bases, the J end lost 0 bases, and 10 bases lay between the germline ends. Per germline, CDR1 MDHEN and CDR2 SYDVKM. This CDR3 is built from 14 residues. The CDR3 sequence is CASSNSGANYGYTF. The CDR3 nucleotides read TGTGCCAGCAGTAATTCCGGAGCTAACTATGGCTACACCTTC.

This clone was detected a few times. V usage is TRBV27 and J usage is TRBJ1-5; D is ambiguous. Germline-derived CDR1 and CDR2 are MNHEY and SMNVEV (reference sequence). V shed 8 bases and J shed 2 bases, with 4 bases lying between them. This CDR3 has 11 residues. The CDR3 DNA follows: TGTGCCAGCGGAGGCAATCAGCCCCAGCATTTT. As protein: CASGGNQPQHF.

The chain employs TRBV7-3 and TRBJ1-2; D is perhaps TRBD1 (6 bases). Germline values: CDR1 SGHTA, CDR2 FQGTGA. This CDR3 is 13 amino acids long. V was clipped by 3 bases and J by 7 bases, with 12 bases between them. CDR3 in DNA: TGTGCCAGCAGCTTTCCAGGGGATAGTGGCTACACCTTC. Translated: CASSFPGDSGYTF.

The chain is built from TRBV11-3 and TRBJ2-1, with 10 nucleotides matching TRBD2. CDR3 size: 12 residues. The V gene end was trimmed by 5 bases and the J gene end by 10 bases; junction bases not matched to a gene: 2. CDR1 SGHNT and CDR2 YENEEA come from the germline V gene. CDR3 residues: CASSAGLAEQFF. Written as DNA, the CDR3 is TGTGCCAGCAGCGCGGGACTAGCGGAGCAGTTCTTC.

The rearrangement joins TRBV6-1 to TRBJ2-1; 10 bases match TRBD1. CDR1 is MNHNS and CDR2 is SASEGT in the germline V gene. The CDR3 extends over 14 amino acids. J lost 12 bases, V lost 5 bases, and 10 bases had no gene match. CDR3 sequence (DNA): TGTGCCAGCAGTCCCCCGGGACAGGGGAGGGGGCAGTTCTTC. Translated: CASSPPGQGRGQFF.

V usage is TRBV5-1 and J usage is TRBJ2-1; D not resolved. Germline-derived CDR1 and CDR2 are SGHRS and YFSETQ. The CDR3 consists of 12 residues. V lost 1 base and J lost 11, with 10 bases in between. The CDR3: CASSLFSSQQFF. In DNA form, the CDR3 reads TGCGCCAGCAGCTTGTTTAGCTCCCAGCAGTTCTTC.

The chain links TRBV7-2 to TRBJ1-5, with 7 bases fitting TRBD1. CDR3 length: 15 residues. The V and J ends lost 5 bases and 4 bases, in that order; junction bases with no gene match: 8. The germline gives CDR1 SGHTA, CDR2 FQGNSA. CDR3 protein: CASSADRAMNQPQHF. CDR3 nucleotides: TGTGCCAGCAGCGCTGACAGGGCTATGAATCAGCCCCAGCATTTT.

The rearrangement joins TRBV11-2 to TRBJ1-5; no clear D. The CDR3 length is 13 residues. Germline CDR1 reads SGHAT; CDR2 reads FQNNGV. Trimming took off 1 base at V and 7 bases at J, with 8 bases between the two ends. CDR3 coding DNA: TGTGCCAGCAGCTTAGCGAGAGGGCAGCCCCAGCATTTT. Residues: CASSLARGQPQHF.

The chain combines TRBV9 with TRBJ1-1, with a tentative D call TRBD1 (5 bases). Trimming left V 0 bases short and J 1 base short, with 10 bases between. The CDR3 loop spans 15 amino acids. CDR1 is SGDLS, CDR2 YYNGEE, per germline. The CDR3 spells CASSVDSGRNTEAFF. CDR3 DNA: TGTGCCAGCAGCGTAGACTCAGGGAGGAACACTGAAGCTTTCTTT.

The J gene is TRBJ1-6, the V gene TRBV10-3; possibly TRBD1 for D (5 bases). CDR1 is ENHRY and CDR2 is SYGVKD in the germline V gene. The CDR3 is 12 amino acids. In DNA, the CDR3 is TGTGCGGGGGGCTCCTATAATTCACCCCTCCACTTT. This sequence encodes CAGGSYNSPLHF.

This chain joins TRBV5-4 and TRBJ2-7; 11 bases map to TRBD2. The CDR3 spans 17 residues. CDR1 SGHNT and CDR2 YYREEE come from the germline V gene (reference sequence). V shed 0 bases, J shed 6 bases, and the junction held 11 bases outside the gene matches. CDR3 sequence (DNA): TGTGCCAGCAGCTTGGCACTAGCGGGAGATGGGGAAAGCGAGCAGTACTTC. Its translation is CASSLALAGDGESEQYF.

V gene TRBV2 combines with J gene TRBJ2-1; 10 bases align to TRBD2. Germline lookup yields CDR1 SNHLY and CDR2 FYNNEI. Losses at the gene ends were 7 bases for V and 3 bases for J; bases not matched to a gene: 6. This CDR3 contains 15 residues. CDR3 in amino acids: CASNEPSGGYNEQFF. The DNA for the CDR3 is TGTGCCAGCAACGAGCCTAGCGGGGGCTACAATGAGCAGTTCTTC.

J is TRBJ1-2 and V is TRBV11-2; D gene ambiguous. V was shortened by 4 bases and J by 6 bases, with 18 bases between the two germline ends. The germline gives CDR1 SGHAT, CDR2 FQNNGV. This CDR3 spans 15 amino acids. CDR3 sequence reads: CASSSLSKHWNGYTF. As DNA, the CDR3 is TGTGCCAGCAGCTCTTTATCTAAACATTGGAATGGCTACACCTTC.

The J gene is TRBJ1-1, the V gene TRBV5-4; TRBD1 aligns across 7 bases. Per germline, CDR1 SGHNT and CDR2 YYREEE (reference sequence). This CDR3 comprises 15 residues. J lost 2 bases, V lost 2 bases, and 6 bases had no gene match. CDR3 sequence: CASSLRDRRNTEAFF. DNA of the CDR3: TGTGCCAGCAGCTTACGGGACAGACGAAACACTGAAGCTTTCTTT.

The chain recombines TRBV9 with TRBJ2-1, with TRBD2 identical over 7 bases. The CDR3 loop spans 14 amino acids. The germline gives CDR1 SGDLS, CDR2 YYNGEE. V lost 3 bases, J lost 7 bases, and 7 bases stayed unmatched. CDR3 loop: CASSALRGGNEQFF. DNA of the CDR3: TGTGCCAGCAGCGCCCTCCGGGGAGGGAATGAGCAGTTCTTC.

The gene calls are TRBV19 and TRBJ1-2, with TRBD1 as a possible D gene (6 bases). V gave up 6 bases and J gave up 6 bases, with 23 bases separating them. CDR1 LNHDA and CDR2 SQIVND come from the germline V gene (reference sequence). The CDR3 spans 16 residues. This CDR3 is CASSTLDRLRLNGYTF. As DNA, the CDR3 is TGTGCCAGTAGCACCCTGGACAGATTAAGGTTAAATGGCTACACCTTC.

CDR3 in amino acids: CAISDYRLSSGANVLTF. In DNA, the CDR3 is TGTGCCATCAGTGATTACAGACTTAGCTCTGGGGCCAACGTCCTGACTTTC. This sequence joins TRBV10-3 and TRBJ2-6; D not resolved. Germline values: CDR1 ENHRY, CDR2 SYGVKD. Trimming removed 3 bases from V and 0 bases from J, with 12 bases in between. The CDR3 length is 17 residues.

This clone was detected only a few times. The V call is TRBV5-1, the J call TRBJ1-1; tentative D call: TRBD1 (5 bases). Germline values: CDR1 SGHRS, CDR2 YFSETQ. V was pared by 0 bases and J by 0 bases, with 9 bases between. The CDR3 is made up of 15 amino acids. CDR3 sequence reads: CASSLDGGVNTEAFF. Here the CDR3 DNA reads TGCGCCAGCAGCTTGGATGGGGGGGTGAACACTGAAGCTTTCTTT. The full variable domain, its missing parts supplied by reference TRBV5-1 and TRBJ1-1, is KAGVTQTPRYLIKTRGQQVTLSCSPISGHRSVSWYQQTPGQGLQFLFEYFSETQRNKGNFPGRFSGRQFSNSRSEMNVSTLELGDSALYLCASSLDGGVNTEAFFGQGTRLTVV.

The CDR3 loop reads CASSPGDRAHEQYF. The CDR3 DNA is TGTGCCAGCAGTCCCGGGGACAGGGCCCACGAGCAGTACTTC. The chain employs TRBV28 and TRBJ2-7; 9 bases are shared with TRBD1. Germline lookup yields CDR1 MDHEN and CDR2 SYDVKM. J gave up 5 bases and V 5 bases, and 7 bases lay outside the gene matches. The CDR3 totals 14 residues. Using reference TRBV28 and TRBJ2-7 for the parts outside the CDR3, the full variable domain is DVKVTQSSRYLVKRTGEKVFLECVQDMDHENMFWYRQDPGLGLRLIYFSYDVKMKEKGDIPEGYSVSREKKERFSLILESASTNQTSMYLCASSPGDRAHEQYFGPGTRLTVT.

The chain uses TRBV19 and TRBJ2-7; 11 bases line up with TRBD1. Looked up from germline, CDR1 is LNHDA and CDR2 is SQIVND (reference sequence). V dropped 5 bases and J dropped 3; count of bases not matched to a gene: 3. This CDR3 spans 14 amino acids. The CDR3 sequence: CASSPDRGLYEQYF. Here the CDR3 DNA reads TGTGCCAGTAGTCCGGACAGGGGGCTCTACGAGCAGTACTTC.

This chain uses TRBV5-1 with TRBJ1-2; D is unresolved. V lost 5 bases, J lost 6 bases, and 17 bases lay in between. Germline CDR1 SGHRS, CDR2 YFSETQ. CDR3 length equals 14 residues. The CDR3 DNA reads TGCGCCAGCAGGGTAACATATTCTTCTAATGGCTACACCTTC. The encoded protein is CASRVTYSSNGYTF.

The chain uses TRBV4-3 and TRBJ1-6; D perhaps matches TRBD1 (5 bases). This CDR3 comprises 15 residues. Per germline, CDR1 LGHNA and CDR2 YSLEER. Trimming took off 5 bases at V and 4 bases at J, with 12 bases between the two ends. CDR3 sequence: CASSERQKYNSPLHF. DNA for the CDR3: TGCGCCAGCAGCGAACGACAGAAGTATAATTCACCCCTCCACTTT.

The gene calls are TRBV7-6 and TRBJ2-7; D is unclear. The length of the CDR3 is 14 residues. Per the germline V gene, CDR1 is SGHVS and CDR2 is FNYEAQ. Between the trimmed V and J ends, which lost 1 base and 7 bases, there was a span of 14 bases. DNA of the CDR3: TGTGCCAGCAGCTTAGTAAGTGATCCCGAGGAGCAGTACTTC. Translating gives CASSLVSDPEEQYF.

The chain has TRBV20-1 and TRBJ2-1; D may be TRBD2 (5 bases). With 5 bases removed from V and 6 bases from J, the gap between germline ends came to 8 bases. The CDR3 has 11 residues. The V gene's germline CDR1 is DFQATT and CDR2 SNEGSKA (reference sequence). The CDR3, as DNA: TGCAGTGCTGGACTCCTCAATGAGCAGTTCTTC. Protein product: CSAGLLNEQFF.

This chain links TRBV28 with TRBJ1-2; TRBD1 is a possible D gene (6 bases). V was cut by 5 bases and J by 4 bases, with 11 bases left in between. Germline V CDR1 and CDR2: MDHEN, SYDVKM. CDR3 size: 13 residues. The CDR3 reads CASSTTGPYGYTF. DNA of the CDR3: TGTGCCAGCAGTACCACAGGGCCCTATGGCTACACCTTC.

The chain is built from TRBV10-3 and TRBJ2-3, with TRBD2 matching 7 bases. The CDR3 is made up of 13 amino acids. After removal of 7 bases from V and 3 bases from J, the junction contained 4 bases not matched to a gene. CDR1 is ENHRY and CDR2 is SYGVKD in the germline V gene. CDR3 sequence: CAINAGVTDTQYF. As DNA, the CDR3 is TGTGCCATCAACGCGGGAGTAACAGATACGCAGTATTTT.

This clone was counted once. The rearrangement joins TRBV28 to TRBJ2-7, with 12 bases fitting TRBD2. The V gene end was trimmed by 6 bases and the J gene end by 2 bases; junction bases not matched to a gene: 8. The CDR3 runs to 16 residues. Germline V gene data show CDR1 as MDHEN and CDR2 as SYDVKM. For the CDR3, the DNA is TGTGCCAGCAGCCCCTCGGGACTAGCGGGCCCCTACGAGCAGTACTTC. Protein: CASSPSGLAGPYEQYF.

CDR3: CASSLWDWEKLFF. The DNA of the CDR3 is TGTGCCAGCAGTTTATGGGACTGGGAAAAACTGTTTTTT. The chain carries TRBV27 and TRBJ1-4; D is possibly TRBD1 (5 bases). The V gene's germline CDR1 is MNHEY and CDR2 SMNVEV (reference sequence). The CDR3 consists of 13 residues. V lost 1 base to trimming and J lost 8 bases, with 8 bases between them.

V and J are TRBV7-2 and TRBJ2-1, with D unresolved. The V gene lost 5 bases and the J gene lost 0 bases, with 11 bases spanning the gap. Germline CDR1 is SGHTA and CDR2 is FQGNSA. The CDR3 runs 15 residues. The CDR3, as DNA: TGTGCCAGCAGCCCCCAGTCCAGCTCCTACAATGAGCAGTTCTTC. It yields the protein CASSPQSSSYNEQFF.